A selection of T cell receptor beta chains follows, all from one sample in a study of OX40 agonist ivuxolimab in advanced cancers. Here immunoSEQ multiplex PCR was the method, and the copy in TCRdb shows in-frame clones only, minus some. The sample has roughly 66,000 clones, roughly 80% seen once. Source: CD4+ or CD8+ T cells sorted from blood, taken in a trial of the OX40 agonist ivuxolimab. Receptor source: an adult with an advanced solid tumor such as melanoma, head and neck, liver or kidney cancer. The CDR3 runs from the conserved cysteine through the conserved F or W. A D gene is named only where the DNA matches it firmly. Part of the rows lack a size; the others show once, few, many or a class for expanded clones.

>few|TRBV28|.|TRBJ1-1
CATLNGENTEAFF
TGTGCGACTCTAAATGGGGAGAACACTGAAGCTTTCTTT
>.|TRBV6-6|TRBD1|TRBJ2-5
CASSKQGRQETQYF
TGTGCCAGCAGTAAACAGGGGCGCCAAGAGACCCAGTACTTC
>.|TRBV28|TRBD1|TRBJ1-4
CASSSNRGNEKLFF
TGTGCCAGCAGTTCCAACAGGGGTAATGAAAAACTGTTTTTT
>.|TRBV5-1|TRBD2|TRBJ2-1
CASSLVLAGGSPQFF
TGCGCCAGCAGCTTGGTTCTAGCGGGGGGGTCACCTCAGTTCTTC
>.|TRBV5-1|.|TRBJ1-3
CASRQEPSGNTIYF
TGCGCCAGCAGACAGGAACCCTCTGGAAACACCATATATTTT
>few|TRBV25-1|.|TRBJ2-1
CASNRYNEQFF
TGTGCCAGCAATCGATACAATGAGCAGTTCTTC
>.|TRBV9|.|TRBJ2-7
CASSVGGMSSYEQYF
TGTGCCAGCAGCGTAGGTGGAATGAGCTCCTACGAGCAGTACTTC
>once|TRBV11-3|TRBD1|TRBJ2-7
CASSFATGDRTYEQYF
TGTGCCAGCAGCTTCGCCACAGGGGACCGAACCTACGAGCAGTACTTC
>.|TRBV6-5|TRBD1|TRBJ2-7
CASRADGTGSYEQYF
TGTGCCAGCAGAGCGGACGGGACAGGATCCTACGAGCAGTACTTC
>.|TRBV5-1|.|TRBJ2-2
CASSLVPSEDTGELFF
TGCGCCAGCAGCTTGGTACCTAGCGAGGACACCGGGGAGCTGTTTTTT
>.|TRBV7-2|.|TRBJ1-2
CASSLESAIGYTF
TGTGCCAGCAGCTTAGAATCCGCCATCGGCTACACCTTC
>.|TRBV11-3|TRBD2|TRBJ2-3
CASRRPGLAGGHTDTQYF
TGTGCCAGCAGACGACCGGGACTAGCGGGAGGGCACACAGATACGCAGTATTTT
>.|TRBV5-1|.|TRBJ2-7
CASSSGGREQYF
TGCGCCAGCAGCTCCGGGGGTAGGGAGCAGTACTTC
>medium-sized|TRBV5-1|.|TRBJ1-3
CASSLRQVGTGNTIYF
TGCGCCAGCAGCCTTAGACAAGTCGGGACCGGAAACACCATATATTTT
>.|TRBV14|.|TRBJ1-1
CASSYSGVTEAFF
TGTGCCAGCAGCTATTCGGGAGTCACTGAAGCTTTCTTT
>.|TRBV27|TRBD2|TRBJ2-7
CASTISGRVWSEQYF
TGTGCCAGCACCATTAGCGGGAGGGTATGGAGCGAGCAGTACTTC
>.|TRBV5-1|.|TRBJ1-1
CASSAAGSEAFF
TGCGCCAGCAGCGCCGCAGGGTCAGAAGCTTTCTTT
>few|TRBV2|.|TRBJ2-1
CASSSDENEQFF
TGTGCCAGCAGCTCTGACGAGAATGAGCAGTTCTTC
>.|TRBV6-5|TRBD1|TRBJ2-5
CASSSGTGMSQETQYF
TGTGCCAGCAGTTCCGGGACAGGGATGTCCCAAGAGACCCAGTACTTC
>.|TRBV4-1|.|TRBJ1-6
CASSQRLQSPLHF
TGCGCCAGCAGCCAAAGACTCCAATCACCCCTCCACTTT
>.|TRBV7-7|.|TRBJ2-1
CASSLVPGGTSYNEQFF
TGTGCCAGCAGCTTAGTTCCAGGGGGGACGAGCTACAATGAGCAGTTCTTC
>.|TRBV29-1|.|TRBJ2-1
CSVEASGSAYNEQFF
TGCAGCGTTGAAGCGAGCGGGTCAGCCTACAATGAGCAGTTCTTC
>.|TRBV5-1|.|TRBJ2-5
CASSFRSFQETQYF
TGCGCCAGCAGCTTTCGAAGCTTCCAAGAGACCCAGTACTTC
>.|TRBV30|.|TRBJ1-1
CAYRDPGKNTEAFF
TGTGCCTATCGTGACCCAGGAAAGAACACTGAAGCTTTCTTT
>.|TRBV7-2|.|TRBJ2-7
CASSLAFFQTYEQYF
TGTGCCAGCAGCTTAGCTTTTTTTCAAACCTACGAGCAGTACTTC
>few|TRBV18|.|TRBJ2-5
CASSPKRETQYF
TGTGCCAGCTCACCGAAAAGGGAGACCCAGTACTTC
>.|TRBV6-5|TRBD1|TRBJ1-2
CASTNRQGGGYTF
TGTGCCAGCACAAACCGACAGGGTGGTGGCTACACCTTC
>few|TRBV19|.|TRBJ2-3
CASSTLGGSTDTQYF
TGTGCCAGTAGTACATTGGGGGGTAGCACAGATACGCAGTATTTT
>.|TRBV29-1|.|TRBJ2-7
CSVAVASEQYF
TGCAGCGTTGCTGTCGCAAGCGAGCAGTACTTC
>.|TRBV7-9|.|TRBJ2-2
CASSLPPAGELFF
TGTGCCAGCAGCTTACCGCCGGCCGGGGAGCTGTTTTTT
>.|TRBV28|TRBD1|TRBJ1-5
CASSPTGGPNQPQHF
TGTGCCAGCAGTCCGACAGGGGGGCCCAATCAGCCCCAGCATTTT
>.|TRBV7-2|TRBD2|TRBJ2-5
CASSLGLAEATQYF
TGTGCCAGCAGCTTAGGACTAGCCGAGGCGACCCAGTACTTC
>few|TRBV13|.|TRBJ1-2
CASSSRERVLKDGYTF
TGTGCCAGCAGCTCTCGGGAGAGGGTTCTTAAGGATGGCTACACCTTC
>.|TRBV4-3|.|TRBJ2-3
CANSQDGGTADTQYF
TGCGCCAACAGCCAAGATGGAGGGACGGCAGATACGCAGTATTTT
>.|TRBV5-6|.|TRBJ1-4
CASSITGTHEKLFF
TGTGCCAGCAGCATAACAGGCACCCATGAAAAACTGTTTTTT
>.|TRBV18|.|TRBJ2-5
CASSPLGPSETQYF
TGTGCCAGCTCACCACTAGGCCCGTCTGAGACCCAGTACTTC
>.|TRBV4-2|.|TRBJ2-3
CASSQEALGTDTQYF
TGTGCCAGCAGCCAAGAGGCGCTAGGTACAGATACGCAGTATTTT
>.|TRBV6-1|.|TRBJ2-7
CASRWTAYEQYF
TGTGCCAGCCGATGGACGGCATACGAGCAGTACTTC
>.|TRBV4-1|.|TRBJ2-5
CASSHRDNQETQYF
TGCGCCAGCAGCCACCGAGACAATCAAGAGACCCAGTACTTC
>.|TRBV28|.|TRBJ1-4
CASSLSEEKGKLFF
TGTGCCAGCAGTTTAAGCGAAGAGAAAGGAAAACTGTTTTTT
>.|TRBV14|TRBD1|TRBJ2-1
CASSQDVGQGSSEQFF
TGTGCCAGCAGCCAAGATGTAGGACAGGGGTCGAGTGAGCAGTTCTTC
>.|TRBV29-1|.|TRBJ1-1
CSGRRSQNTEAFF
TGCAGCGGAAGGCGGTCACAGAACACTGAAGCTTTCTTT
>.|TRBV7-3|.|TRBJ2-1
CASSPSAFNEQFF
TGTGCCAGCAGCCCCTCGGCCTTCAATGAGCAGTTCTTC
>.|TRBV29-1|.|TRBJ2-1
CSVESGTLNNEQFF
TGCAGCGTTGAGTCCGGGACACTCAACAATGAGCAGTTCTTC
>.|TRBV28|TRBD1|TRBJ2-2
CASRAGTAAGELFF
TGTGCCAGCAGGGCCGGGACAGCGGCCGGGGAGCTGTTTTTT
>few|TRBV6-1|.|TRBJ2-7
CASRLGGQYSYEQYF
TGTGCCAGCAGGCTTGGGGGGCAGTACTCCTACGAGCAGTACTTC
>few|TRBV7-8|TRBD2|TRBJ2-7
CASSPFIVAGAVSYEQYF
TGTGCCAGCAGCCCGTTTATTGTCGCGGGAGCTGTAAGCTACGAGCAGTACTTC
>.|TRBV6-1|TRBD2|TRBJ2-1
CASEGLATHNEQFF
TGTGCCAGCGAGGGACTAGCGACCCACAATGAGCAGTTCTTC
>.|TRBV13|.|TRBJ2-3
CASSLRSGDTDTQYF
TGTGCCAGCAGCTTACGGTCGGGAGACACAGATACGCAGTATTTT
>.|TRBV6-1|TRBD2|TRBJ2-7
CASSEAFWTSGRKGDEQYF
TGTGCCAGCAGTGAAGCTTTCTGGACTAGCGGGAGGAAAGGCGACGAGCAGTACTTC
>.|TRBV6-1|.|TRBJ2-7
CASSVPRTYYEQYF
TGTGCCAGCAGTGTCCCCCGGACCTACTACGAGCAGTACTTC
>.|TRBV19|.|TRBJ1-5
CASSIDGGSNQPQHF
TGTGCCAGTAGTATAGATGGGGGTAGCAATCAGCCCCAGCATTTT
>.|TRBV25-1|TRBD1|TRBJ2-3
CASRDREGTDTQYF
TGTGCCAGCAGGGACAGGGAAGGCACAGATACGCAGTATTTT
>.|TRBV11-2|.|TRBJ1-2
CASSLAQQRNYGYTF
TGTGCCAGCAGCTTAGCACAACAGAGAAACTATGGCTACACCTTC
>.|TRBV10-3|.|TRBJ1-3
CAISESGSSGNTIYF
TGTGCCATCAGTGAGTCGGGAAGCTCTGGAAACACCATATATTTT
>once|TRBV6-4|.|TRBJ2-3
CASSELGLAGDTQYF
TGTGCCAGCAGTGAGTTGGGGCTAGCCGGGGATACGCAGTATTTT
>.|TRBV7-9|.|TRBJ1-1
CASSQEGLEAFF
TGTGCCAGCAGCCAGGAGGGATTGGAAGCTTTCTTT
>.|TRBV7-3|TRBD2|TRBJ2-3
CASSLLAGGADTQYF
TGTGCCAGCAGCTTACTAGCGGGAGGGGCAGATACGCAGTATTTT